The entry that follows covers one TCR beta chain sequence. Germline V CDR1 and CDR2: MNHEY, SVGAGI. The CDR3 covers 14 residues. V lost 5 bases and J lost 0, with 10 bases in between. This specimen comes from a study of blood T cell repertoires in COVID-19. Background on the study: Whether acute or convalescent, the COVID-19 samples came from the United States, Italy and Spain.

The table came from immunoSEQ multiplex PCR; TCRdb's copy has only in-frame clones and leaves some out. This sample carries over 100,000 clones, over 80% of them seen once, and the ten largest clones take approximately 0.75%. The sequence was obtained from a woman in her seventies with acute or convalescent COVID-19. The sequencing sample was made of peripheral blood. The chain uses TRBV6-5 and TRBJ1-1, with D unresolved. For the CDR3, the DNA is TGTGCCAGCAGTACTTTCGGAGTGAACACTGAAGCTTTCTTT. It codes for CASSTFGVNTEAFF.